This TCR beta chain was profiled in a study of T cell responses to AZD1222 COVID-19 vaccine. The study, taken as a whole, reports: A rise in Spike-specific TCR breadth and depth followed two AZD1222 doses. The study identified only 6 or 7 AZD1222 recipients as seropositive at baseline. Donors, mostly white British, included more females; clonal diversity was possibly underestimated.

Worth noting for this clone: The antigen remains unidentified.

Germline lookup yields CDR1 LGHDT and CDR2 YNNKEL (reference sequence). The CDR3 is 11 residues long. The V and J ends lost 6 bases and 4 bases respectively, with 6 bases between them. Second-dose groups at about 4 or about 12 weeks were pooled. The protocol was immunoSEQ multiplex PCR, while the TCRdb copy is restricted to in-frame clones and leaves out a portion. Of fewer than 130,000 clones in the sample, about nine tenths were seen once. This TCR was sampled from an adult who received the AZD1222 COVID-19 vaccine. V usage is TRBV3-1 (or the pseudogene TRBV3-2) and J usage is TRBJ1-2; D might be TRBD1 (5 bases). The sample was peripheral blood, taken 28 days after the second AZD1222 dose. The CDR3 region is CASSGAYGYTF. CDR3 coding DNA: TGTGCCAGCAGTGGGGCCTATGGCTACACCTTC.